This T cell receptor (beta chain) comes out of a study of shared clonotypes between healthy human individuals. A word on this clone: Its antigen is still unknown.

The germline gives CDR1 MDHEN, CDR2 SYDVKM. The ends were cut back, 4 bases at V and 6 bases at J, with 17 bases in the middle. This CDR3 region has 15 residues. Naive CD8 isolation took CD45RO-negative cells positively selected for CCR7 and excluded terminally differentiated effector memory CD45RA+ cells. For each subset, genomic DNA was distributed in equal portions over several immunoSEQ plates. Assay used: immunoSEQ multiplex PCR; TCRdb lists only in-frame clones, some missing. Of around 2,000,000 clones listed, approximately 94% were seen once; the top ten hold 1.2%. Regarding the study as a whole: Unshared clonotypes carried lower generation probabilities than those common to all four donors. It was observed that 5% to 6.5% of naive CD4 clonotypes were shared across several donors. Generally, naive subsets (rather than memory subsets) showed larger estimated richness.

The sample was naive CD8+ T cells sorted from blood. The TCR originated in a man between 18 and 29 years old in good health. This chain joins TRBV28 and TRBJ2-3; no definite D call. This CDR3 is CASSSGPNEADTQYF. The CDR3 region has the DNA TGTGCCAGCAGTTCCGGACCTAACGAGGCGGATACGCAGTATTTT.